This entry lists 14 T cell receptor beta chains sequenced from one sample in a study of blood T cell repertoires in COVID-19. Profiling relied on immunoSEQ multiplex PCR, and the TCRdb table lists in-frame clones only, not all of them. This table has nearly 300,000 clones, over 85% appearing once. The sample taken for sequencing was PBMCs or T cells enriched from blood (not recorded which). These receptors came from a woman between 45 and 65 years old who had been exposed to COVID-19.

CDR3 nucleotides: TGCAGCGCCCCAGTCACCTACAATGAGCAGTTCTTC. This gives the protein CSAPVTYNEQFF. This rearrangement joins TRBV29-1 to TRBJ2-1; D remains unclear. With 7 bases removed from V and 2 bases from J, the gap between germline ends came to 9 bases. Germline lookup yields CDR1 SQVTM and CDR2 ANQGSEA. The CDR3 loop spans 12 amino acids.

The chain combines TRBV6-5 with TRBJ1-3; TRBD1 matches at 9 bases. From germline, CDR1 is MNHEY and CDR2 SVGAGI. The CDR3 totals 13 residues. The J segment lost 4 bases and the V segment lost 6 bases, leaving 1 base of the junction unmatched. The CDR3 DNA sequence: TGTGCCAGCAGGGGGACAGGGGGAAACACCATATATTTT. Translated, it gives CASRGTGGNTIYF.

The table lists this clone with a count of one. The gene calls are TRBV5-1 and TRBJ2-2; the D is unclear. Trimming removed 0 bases from V and 14 bases from J, with 17 bases in between. The CDR3 length is 14 residues. Germline V gene lookup returns CDR1 SGHRS and CDR2 YFSETQ. The CDR3 spells CASSLVPLSDILFF. CDR3 coding DNA: TGCGCCAGCAGCTTGGTCCCCCTAAGCGATATTCTGTTTTTT.

The chain combines TRBV6-1 with TRBJ2-7, with D tentatively TRBD1 (7 bases). The ends were cut back, 3 bases at V and 3 bases at J, with 15 bases in the middle. CDR3 length equals 15 residues. The germline gives CDR1 MNHNS, CDR2 SASEGT. This chain's CDR3 is CASSDGGQGGYEQYF. The DNA of the CDR3 is TGTGCCAGCAGTGACGGGGGTCAGGGGGGCTACGAGCAGTACTTC.

J is TRBJ1-5 and V is TRBV7-6; the match to TRBD1 covers 7 bases. CDR1 is SGHVS, CDR2 FNYEAQ, per germline. This CDR3 comprises 14 residues. After removal of 5 bases from V and 4 bases from J, the junction contained 5 bases not matched to a gene. CDR3 protein: CASSRDRSNQPQHF. CDR3 sequence (DNA): TGTGCCAGCAGCCGGGACAGATCGAATCAGCCCCAGCATTTT.

The chain carries TRBV11-2 and TRBJ2-2, with 10 bases that match TRBD2. The CDR3 runs 17 residues. V lost 5 bases, J lost 4 bases, and 10 bases stayed unmatched. Looked up from germline, CDR1 is SGHAT and CDR2 is FQNNGV. CDR3: CASSRSGGAGATGELFF. CDR3 in DNA: TGTGCCAGCAGCCGAAGCGGGGGGGCCGGGGCCACCGGGGAGCTGTTTTTT.

The chain links TRBV7-8 to TRBJ2-7; 7 bases fit TRBD1. The germline gives CDR1 SGHVS, CDR2 FQNEAQ. The trim removed 0 bases at V and 0 bases at J, leaving 2 bases unmatched. This CDR3 is built from 15 residues. In DNA form, the CDR3 reads TGTGCCAGCAGCTTAGCAGGGACAGCCTCCTACGAGCAGTACTTC. It specifies CASSLAGTASYEQYF.

The chain joins TRBV11-2 to TRBJ2-1; perhaps TRBD1 as D (6 bases). The ends were cut back, 4 bases at V and 0 bases at J, with 10 bases in the middle. The CDR3 spans 15 residues. Germline V gene sequence: CDR1 SGHAT, CDR2 FQNNGV. CDR3 in DNA: TGTGCCAGCAGCTCGGGACACAGCTCCTACAATGAGCAGTTCTTC. It yields the protein CASSSGHSSYNEQFF.

The rearrangement links TRBV5-1 to TRBJ2-3; D gene ambiguous. Germline V gene data show CDR1 as SGHRS and CDR2 as YFSETQ. Between the trimmed V and J ends, which lost 4 bases and 0 bases, there was a span of 6 bases. The CDR3 length is 13 residues. The CDR3 here is CASSATSTDTQYF. The CDR3 nucleotides read TGCGCCAGCAGCGCGACTAGCACAGATACGCAGTATTTT.

The chain recombines TRBV6-2 or TRBV6-3 with TRBJ1-5; D unclear. Germline CDR1 is MNHEY and CDR2 is SVGEGT. The length of the CDR3 is 14 residues. Trimming shortened V by 4 bases and J by 2 bases, and 9 bases separated the two germline ends. The CDR3 loop is CASSLTSGNQPQHF. The DNA of the CDR3 is TGTGCCAGCAGTTTAACCTCGGGCAATCAGCCCCAGCATTTT.

The chain carries TRBV19 and TRBJ1-1; D unresolved. Deletions cut 3 bases from V and 1 base from J, with 9 bases between. The germline CDR1 and CDR2 sequences are LNHDA and SQIVND (reference sequence). This CDR3 region has 14 residues. The CDR3 sequence is CASSMVPGNTEAFF. For the CDR3, the DNA is TGTGCCAGTAGTATGGTTCCGGGGAACACTGAAGCTTTCTTT.

The chain recombines TRBV2 with TRBJ2-7; 7 positions match TRBD1. CDR1 and CDR2 from the germline V gene are SNHLY and FYNNEI. Germline trimming cut 7 bases from V and 3 bases from J; bases unmatched to any gene: 15. This CDR3 spans 16 amino acids. The CDR3 DNA reads as TGTGCCAGCACCAGAAATAGGGGGACAGTTAACTACGAGCAGTACTTC. Amino acids: CASTRNRGTVNYEQYF. Variable domain in full (rest from reference TRBV2 and TRBJ2-7): EPEVTQTPSHQVTQMGQEVILRCVPISNHLYFYWYRQILGQKVEFLVSFYNNEISEKSEIFDDQFSVERPDGSNFTLKIRSTKLEDSAMYFCASTRNRGTVNYEQYFGPGTRLTVT.

The chain carries TRBV6-5 and TRBJ1-1, with D perhaps TRBD1 (5 bases). Germline V gene data show CDR1 as MNHEY and CDR2 as SVGAGI. The V end lost 10 bases, the J end lost 1 base, and 10 bases lay between the germline ends. The CDR3 sequence is 12 residues long. The chain's CDR3 is CATGIRNTEAFF. CDR3 coding DNA: TGTGCCACAGGGATTCGGAACACTGAAGCTTTCTTT.

This chain connects TRBV5-5 to TRBJ2-6; 9 bases agree with TRBD2. This CDR3 spans 16 amino acids. The germline V gene has CDR1 SGHKS and CDR2 YYEKEE (reference sequence). J was trimmed by 4 bases and V by 5 bases; bases with no gene match: 7. The CDR3 reads CASRNTLAGGANVLTF. The CDR3 nucleotides read TGTGCCAGCAGGAACACCCTAGCGGGGGGGGCCAACGTCCTGACTTTC. Looking up the rest from reference TRBV5-5 and TRBJ2-6 gives the full variable domain: DAGVTQSPTHLIKTRGQQVTLRCSPISGHKSVSWYQQVLGQGPQFIFQYYEKEERGRGNFPDRFSARQFPNYSSELNVNALLLGDSALYLCASRNTLAGGANVLTFGAGSRLTVL.